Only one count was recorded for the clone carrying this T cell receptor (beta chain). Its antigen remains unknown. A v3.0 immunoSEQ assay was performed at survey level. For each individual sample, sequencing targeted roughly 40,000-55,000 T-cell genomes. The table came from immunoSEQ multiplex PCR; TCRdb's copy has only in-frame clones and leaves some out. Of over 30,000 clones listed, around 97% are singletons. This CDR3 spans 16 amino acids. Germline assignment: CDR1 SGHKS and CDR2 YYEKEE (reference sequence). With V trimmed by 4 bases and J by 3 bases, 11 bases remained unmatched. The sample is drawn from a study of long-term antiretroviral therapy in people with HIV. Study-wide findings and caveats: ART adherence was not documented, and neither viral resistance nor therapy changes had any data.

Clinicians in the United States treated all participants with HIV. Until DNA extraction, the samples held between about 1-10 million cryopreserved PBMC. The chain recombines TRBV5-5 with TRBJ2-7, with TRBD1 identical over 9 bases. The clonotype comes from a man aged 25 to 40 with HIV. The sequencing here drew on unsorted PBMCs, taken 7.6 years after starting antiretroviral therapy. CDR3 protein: CASSTGGTGQIYEQYF. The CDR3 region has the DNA TGTGCCAGCAGCACGGGCGGGACAGGGCAAATCTACGAGCAGTACTTC.